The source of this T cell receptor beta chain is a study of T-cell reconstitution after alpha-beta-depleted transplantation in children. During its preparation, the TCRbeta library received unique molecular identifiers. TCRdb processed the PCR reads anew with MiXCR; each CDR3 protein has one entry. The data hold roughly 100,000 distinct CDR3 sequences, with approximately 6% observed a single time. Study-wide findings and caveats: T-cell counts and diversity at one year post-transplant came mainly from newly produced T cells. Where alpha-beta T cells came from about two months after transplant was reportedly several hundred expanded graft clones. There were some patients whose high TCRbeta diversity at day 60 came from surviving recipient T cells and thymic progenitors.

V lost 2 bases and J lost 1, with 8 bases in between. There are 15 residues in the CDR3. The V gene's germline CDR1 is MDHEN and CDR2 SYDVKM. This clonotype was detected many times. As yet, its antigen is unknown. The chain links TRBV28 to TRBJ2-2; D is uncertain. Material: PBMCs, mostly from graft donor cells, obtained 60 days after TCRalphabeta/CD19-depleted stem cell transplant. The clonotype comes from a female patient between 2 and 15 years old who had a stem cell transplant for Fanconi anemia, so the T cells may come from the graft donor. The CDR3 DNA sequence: TGTGCCAGCAGTTTAAGACTCTTGAACACCGGGGAGCTGTTTTTT. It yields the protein CASSLRLLNTGELFF.